This is a list of T cell receptor beta chains from one sample in a study of cytotoxic CD8 clonotypes in ibrutinib-treated CLL. Assay: immunoSEQ multiplex PCR; the TCRdb copy retains only in-frame clones and omits some. The table includes some 130,000 clones, approximately 83% detected once. Sample: PBMCs, taken after 24 months of ibrutinib treatment. The receptor source for this set is a human donor with chronic lymphocytic leukemia. Each CDR3 is given with its conserved first and last residue. The order of the fields is J gene, D gene, V gene, clone size, CDR3 protein, CDR3 DNA. The D gene is left open where the match is weak. Clone size, where shown, is once, few, many, or a class for clones that have expanded.

>TRBJ1-3|.|TRBV2|.
CASSAWPGNTIYF
TGTGCCAGCAGCGCCTGGCCTGGAAACACCATATATTTT
>TRBJ1-2|TRBD1|TRBV5-8|.
CASSSGTGGNGYTF
TGTGCCAGCAGCTCCGGGACAGGGGGAAATGGCTACACCTTC
>TRBJ2-3|.|TRBV11-3|.
CASSLGFFQGADTQYF
TGTGCCAGCAGCTTAGGGTTCTTTCAAGGCGCAGATACGCAGTATTTT
>TRBJ2-7|.|TRBV9|.
CASSVAQGPYEQYF
TGTGCCAGCAGCGTCGCTCAGGGGCCCTACGAGCAGTACTTC
>TRBJ2-7|.|TRBV13|.
CASSQKAGRGRYEQYF
TGTGCCAGCAGCCAAAAGGCAGGCAGGGGGAGGTACGAGCAGTACTTC
>TRBJ2-3|TRBD2|TRBV18|.
CASSPMAGTSGTGTDTQYF
TGTGCCAGCTCACCCATGGCGGGGACTAGCGGGACAGGCACAGATACGCAGTATTTT
>TRBJ1-4|.|TRBV5-8|.
CASSSGTSARGDEKLFF
TGTGCCAGCAGCTCCGGGACGTCGGCGCGGGGCGATGAAAAACTGTTTTTT
>TRBJ1-3|.|TRBV10-3|.
CAIGEQGSSGNTIYF
TGTGCCATCGGGGAACAGGGTAGCTCTGGAAACACCATATATTTT
>TRBJ2-2|.|TRBV9|.
CASSVTDRMNTGELFF
TGTGCCAGCAGCGTCACCGACAGGATGAACACCGGGGAGCTGTTTTTT
>TRBJ1-5|.|TRBV5-6|.
CASSLSRGQPQHF
TGTGCCAGCAGCTTATCAAGGGGTCAGCCCCAGCATTTT
>TRBJ2-5|.|TRBV28|.
CASSGRRPQETQYF
TGTGCCAGCTCCGGGCGGAGACCCCAAGAGACCCAGTACTTC
>TRBJ2-5|.|TRBV7-2|.
CASSLDPTSPQETQYF
TGTGCCAGCAGCTTAGATCCCACTTCCCCGCAAGAGACCCAGTACTTC
>TRBJ2-1|TRBD2|TRBV11-1|.
CASSQRGSGAISYNEQFF
TGTGCCAGCAGCCAACGGGGGAGCGGGGCGATATCCTACAATGAGCAGTTCTTC
>TRBJ1-4|TRBD1|TRBV15|.
CATSRTYRGRSTNEKLFF
TGTGCCACCAGCCGGACTTACAGGGGGCGTTCAACTAATGAAAAACTGTTTTTT
>TRBJ1-5|TRBD1|TRBV7-2|.
CASKSGTAVSNQPQHF
TGTGCCAGCAAATCCGGGACAGCTGTCAGCAATCAGCCCCAGCATTTT
>TRBJ1-5|.|TRBV7-8|few
CASSLIRQPQHF
TGTGCCAGCAGCTTAATTAGACAGCCCCAGCATTTT
>TRBJ1-2|TRBD1|TRBV7-2|.
CASSLVGTDYGYTF
TGTGCCAGCAGCTTAGTAGGGACAGACTATGGCTACACCTTC
>TRBJ2-7|TRBD2|TRBV5-6|.
CASSLASSGGFRSYEQYF
TGTGCCAGCAGCTTGGCTTCTAGCGGGGGGTTCCGCTCCTACGAGCAGTACTTC
>TRBJ2-4|TRBD1|TRBV5-5|.
CASSPFVLGQGGKNIQYF
TGTGCCAGCAGCCCCTTTGTCTTGGGACAGGGAGGCAAAAACATTCAGTACTTC
>TRBJ2-3|TRBD2|TRBV5-1|.
CASSLAGSGGADTQYF
TGCGCCAGCAGCTTGGCTGGTAGCGGGGGGGCAGATACGCAGTATTTT
>TRBJ2-3|.|TRBV2|.
CASRPGTASWTTDTQYF
TGTGCCAGCAGACCGGGGACGGCATCCTGGACCACAGATACGCAGTATTTT
>TRBJ2-3|TRBD2|TRBV10-3|.
CAISGLASDTQYF
TGTGCCATCAGTGGACTAGCCTCAGATACGCAGTATTTT
>TRBJ1-2|.|TRBV5-6|.
CASSTRGVGYGYTF
TGTGCCAGCAGCACGAGAGGGGTGGGCTATGGCTACACCTTC
>TRBJ1-1|.|TRBV6-1|once
CASSDLPGATEAFF
TGTGCCAGCAGTGACCTTCCGGGGGCCACTGAAGCTTTCTTT
>TRBJ2-5|.|TRBV10-2|.
CASSLPPLETQYF
TGCGCCAGCAGCCTCCCCCCCCTGGAGACCCAGTACTTC
>TRBJ2-7|.|TRBV7-8|once
CASSLNLGDEQYF
TGTGCCAGCAGCTTAAATCTTGGGGACGAGCAGTACTTC
>TRBJ1-5|.|TRBV11-3|.
CATTGAADHVQPQHF
TGTGCCACCACTGGGGCCGCGGATCACGTTCAGCCCCAGCATTTT
>TRBJ2-7|.|TRBV29-1|.
CSTRDGYASYEQYF
TGCAGCACCCGGGACGGCTATGCGTCCTACGAGCAGTACTTC
>TRBJ2-7|.|TRBV7-2|.
CASSLGRVTQYF
TGTGCCAGCAGCTTGGGTAGGGTAACGCAGTACTTC
>TRBJ2-3|TRBD2|TRBV11-2|.
CASSLIGSTSGGTDTQYF
TGTGCCAGCAGCTTAATCGGTTCGACTAGCGGGGGCACAGATACGCAGTATTTT
>TRBJ2-3|.|TRBV4-2|.
CASSQGLAGDTQYF
TGTGCCAGCAGCCAAGGGCTAGCAGGGGATACGCAGTATTTT
>TRBJ2-7|TRBD2|TRBV9|.
CASSRSAGASEQYF
TGTGCCAGCAGCCGTTCAGCGGGAGCGAGCGAGCAGTACTTC
>TRBJ1-6|TRBD1|TRBV27|.
CASRSDRGNSPLHF
TGTGCCAGCAGGTCGGACAGGGGGAATTCACCCCTCCACTTT
>TRBJ1-2|.|TRBV7-9|few
CASSPDRPYGYTF
TGTGCCAGCAGTCCCGACAGGCCCTATGGCTACACCTTC
>TRBJ2-1|.|TRBV7-6|.
CASSLRGQQIEQFF
TGTGCCAGCAGCTTAAGAGGACAGCAAATTGAGCAGTTCTTC
>TRBJ1-1|.|TRBV25-1|once
CASSDVQNTEAFF
TGTGCCAGCAGTGACGTACAGAACACTGAAGCTTTCTTT
>TRBJ2-1|TRBD2|TRBV5-1|once
CASSFGEAGGPYNEQFF
TGCGCCAGCAGCTTCGGGGAGGCGGGAGGGCCTTACAATGAGCAGTTCTTC
>TRBJ2-1|.|TRBV5-1|once
CASKLYRRAYNEQFF
TGCGCCAGCAAGCTATATCGGCGGGCCTACAATGAGCAGTTCTTC
>TRBJ1-1|.|TRBV28|once
CASSLILENTEAFF
TGTGCCAGCAGTTTAATTTTGGAGAACACTGAAGCTTTCTTT
>TRBJ1-5|.|TRBV7-9|.
CASSLLDVDQPQHF
TGTGCCAGCAGCCTCTTGGACGTTGATCAGCCCCAGCATTTT
>TRBJ1-5|TRBD1|TRBV28|once
CASSLGQGGQPQHF
TGTGCCAGCAGTCTTGGACAGGGTGGACAGCCCCAGCATTTT
>TRBJ1-6|TRBD1|TRBV15|few
CATSRVRQGISPLHF
TGTGCCACCAGCAGAGTACGACAGGGGATTTCACCCCTCCACTTT
>TRBJ2-5|.|TRBV4-3|.
CASSQEVAGEETQYF
TGCGCCAGCAGCCAAGAGGTAGCAGGGGAAGAGACCCAGTACTTC
>TRBJ1-5|.|TRBV28|.
CASSFSISNQPQHF
TGTGCCAGCAGTTTTAGTATTAGCAATCAGCCCCAGCATTTT
>TRBJ1-2|.|TRBV11-2|.
CASSLEILGYGYTF
TGTGCCAGCAGCTTAGAGATCCTGGGCTATGGCTACACCTTC
>TRBJ1-2|.|TRBV7-2|.
CASSLELGGYTF
TGTGCCAGCAGCTTAGAATTGGGTGGCTACACCTTC
>TRBJ1-1|.|TRBV14|few
CASSTKVNTEAFF
TGTGCCAGCAGCACGAAGGTGAACACTGAAGCTTTCTTT
>TRBJ1-2|.|TRBV4-3|.
CASSQGGGNDYGYTF
TGCGCCAGCAGCCAAGGGGGGGGAAATGACTATGGCTACACCTTC
>TRBJ2-5|.|TRBV2|few
CASRQVETQYF
TGTGCCAGCAGACAGGTAGAGACCCAGTACTTC
>TRBJ2-1|TRBD2|TRBV7-2|.
CASSTRLASYNEQFF
TGTGCCAGCAGCACCCGACTAGCCTCCTACAATGAGCAGTTCTTC
>TRBJ2-2|.|TRBV5-1|.
CASSFGQLTGELFF
TGCGCCAGCAGCTTTGGACAGCTCACCGGGGAGCTGTTTTTT
>TRBJ1-6|.|TRBV7-2|few
CASSPRGTNSPLHF
TGTGCCAGCAGCCCAAGGGGGACGAATTCACCCCTCCACTTT
>TRBJ2-7|TRBD1|TRBV28|few
CASSPHRGTHEQYF
TGTGCCAGCAGTCCCCACAGGGGTACACACGAGCAGTACTTC
>TRBJ1-2|.|TRBV27|few
CASSFRFTGSDGYTF
TGTGCCAGCAGTTTCCGATTTACCGGATCTGATGGCTACACCTTC